A selection of T cell receptor beta chains follows, all from one sample in a study of technical replicates of blood from a handful of donors. The assay was immunoSEQ multiplex PCR, and TCRdb's table has in-frame clones only and misses some. The table records about 88,000 clones, 94% of them present only once. Sequencing was carried out using T cells isolated from PBMCs. These receptors all stem from a human donor in good health. The CDR3 runs from the conserved cysteine through the conserved F or W. A D gene is named only where the DNA matches it firmly. Only part of the rows carry a size: once, few, many, or a class if the clone is expanded.

. TRBJ2-5 TRBV4-1 TRBD2 CASSQGGGETQYF TGCGCCAGCAGCCAAGGGGGGGGAGAGACCCAGTACTTC
once TRBJ1-4 TRBV9 . CASSVRDREKLFF TGTGCCAGCAGCGTCAGGGATAGGGAAAAACTGTTTTTT
once TRBJ2-5 TRBV7-7 TRBD2 CASSLGTTQETQYF TGTGCTAGCAGCTTAGGGACTACCCAAGAGACCCAGTACTTC
. TRBJ1-2 TRBV6-5 TRBD1 CASSWGQGIANYGYTF TGTGCCAGCAGTTGGGGACAGGGAATTGCGAACTATGGCTACACCTTC
. TRBJ2-3 TRBV5-1 TRBD2 CASSLASSGEGIDTQYF TGCGCCAGCAGCTTGGCCTCTAGCGGGGAGGGGATAGATACGCAGTATTTT
. TRBJ2-5 TRBV18 TRBD1 CASSLRTGQKETQYF TGTGCCAGCTCCCTTCGGACAGGGCAGAAAGAGACCCAGTACTTC
. TRBJ2-6 TRBV6-4 TRBD1 CASSEPTGGSGANVLTF TGTGCCAGCAGTGAGCCAACAGGGGGCTCTGGGGCCAACGTCCTGACTTTC
. TRBJ2-2 TRBV28 TRBD2 CASRRTPGLAGAISPGELFF TGTGCCAGCAGACGTACACCGGGACTAGCGGGAGCTATTAGTCCCGGGGAGCTGTTTTTT
. TRBJ1-1 TRBV25-1 . CASSESIGSGEAFF TGTGCCAGCAGTGAATCCATTGGCAGTGGTGAAGCTTTCTTT
. TRBJ2-7 TRBV7-9 TRBD2 CASSRYPSRGGHASYEQYF TGTGCCAGCAGCCGCTACCCATCGCGGGGGGGGCACGCCTCCTACGAGCAGTACTTC
. TRBJ1-2 TRBV6-1 TRBD1 CGGTGDDYGYTF TGTGGGGGGACAGGGGATGACTATGGCTACACCTTC
. TRBJ2-7 TRBV7-9 TRBD1 CASSFGTGGHEQYF TGTGCCAGCAGCTTTGGGACAGGGGGCCACGAGCAGTACTTC
. TRBJ2-1 TRBV4-1 TRBD1 CASSQNRGSSHNEQFF TGCGCCAGCAGCCAAAACAGGGGGTCCTCTCACAATGAGCAGTTCTTC
. TRBJ2-1 TRBV4-1 TRBD1 CASSQGTGGNEQFF TGCGCCAGCAGCCAAGGGACAGGGGGCAATGAGCAGTTCTTC
. TRBJ1-4 TRBV9 . CASSSSTNEKLFF TGTGCCAGCAGCTCCAGTACTAATGAAAAACTGTTTTTT
. TRBJ2-2 TRBV5-5 TRBD1 CASSSDRGRYTGELFF TGTGCCAGCAGCTCGGACAGGGGCCGCTACACCGGGGAGCTGTTTTTT
. TRBJ2-6 TRBV7-3 . CASSFFTGVGANVLTF TGTGCCAGCAGCTTCTTCACCGGGGTTGGGGCCAACGTCCTGACTTTC
. TRBJ2-1 TRBV7-2 . CASSLDGSSYNEQFF TGTGCCAGCAGCTTAGACGGGAGTAGCTACAATGAGCAGTTCTTC
. TRBJ2-3 TRBV27 TRBD2 CASSLSRTSGASDTQYF TGTGCCAGCAGTTTATCGCGAACTAGCGGGGCGTCAGATACGCAGTATTTT
. TRBJ1-1 TRBV19 . CASSIMGGTEAFF TGTGCCAGTAGTATAATGGGGGGCACTGAAGCTTTCTTT
. TRBJ2-5 TRBV6-5 . CASSYSTGLKTQYF TGTGCCAGCAGTTATTCGACAGGTTTGAAGACCCAGTACTTC
. TRBJ1-1 TRBV28 . CASSFRPRSGGRTEAFF TGTGCCAGCAGTTTCAGGCCCCGCTCGGGGGGAAGGACTGAAGCTTTCTTT
. TRBJ1-1 TRBV4-1 TRBD1 CASSPGQEYGNTEAFF TGCGCCAGCAGCCCGGGACAGGAGTATGGGAACACTGAAGCTTTCTTT
. TRBJ1-3 TRBV4-1 TRBD1 CASSQGLGTGKNEASGNTIYF TGCGCCAGCAGCCAGGGTCTAGGGACAGGGAAAAATGAGGCGTCTGGAAACACCATATATTTT
. TRBJ1-5 TRBV4-1 TRBD1 CASSQQGEDQPQHF TGCGCCAGCAGCCAACAGGGGGAGGATCAGCCCCAGCATTTT
. TRBJ1-6 TRBV30 . CAWGRTGENSPLHF TGTGCCTGGGGCCGGACGGGGGAAAATTCACCCCTCCACTTT
. TRBJ1-2 TRBV4-2 . CASSQEDRAGGYTF TGTGCCAGCAGCCAAGAGGATAGGGCGGGGGGCTACACCTTC
. TRBJ2-3 TRBV10-1 TRBD2 CASGAGFTDTQYF TGCGCCAGCGGAGCGGGGTTCACAGATACGCAGTATTTT
. TRBJ2-7 TRBV11-1 TRBD2 CASSLVTRVAGNYEQYF TGTGCCAGCAGCTTAGTTACTCGAGTAGCGGGAAACTACGAGCAGTACTTC
. TRBJ2-1 TRBV11-2 TRBD2 CASSRGGLAPSYNEQFF TGTGCCAGCAGCAGGGGCGGACTAGCGCCGTCCTACAATGAGCAGTTCTTC
. TRBJ1-1 TRBV7-6 . CASSPLEENTEAFF TGTGCCAGCAGCCCACTGGAGGAGAACACTGAAGCTTTCTTT
. TRBJ2-1 TRBV18 TRBD1 CASSTGGELSNEQFF TGTGCCAGTTCCACAGGGGGAGAACTGAGCAATGAGCAGTTCTTC
. TRBJ2-1 TRBV7-2 TRBD2 CASSSLTSGDEQFF TGTGCCAGCAGCTCCTTGACTAGCGGGGATGAGCAGTTCTTC
. TRBJ2-5 TRBV9 . CASSVDGGQETQYF TGTGCCAGCAGCGTAGACGGGGGCCAAGAGACCCAGTACTTC
. TRBJ2-2 TRBV13 TRBD1 CASSSQDRGRKAGELFF TGTGCCAGCAGCTCCCAGGACAGGGGAAGAAAGGCCGGGGAGCTGTTTTTT
. TRBJ2-5 TRBV6-1 . CASSEHTPAGTQYF TGTGCCAGCAGTGAACACACACCCGCTGGGACCCAGTACTTC
. TRBJ1-1 TRBV9 TRBD1 CASRSGTGVRTFF TGTGCCAGCAGATCCGGGACAGGGGTTAGAACTTTCTTT
. TRBJ1-4 TRBV7-9 . CASMRLQGIGGGEKLFF TGTGCCAGCATGAGGCTGCAGGGAATAGGCGGTGGGGAAAAACTGTTTTTT
. TRBJ2-7 TRBV4-1 . CASSQPRGRNEQYF TGCGCCAGCAGCCAACCCAGGGGCAGGAACGAGCAGTACTTC
. TRBJ1-2 TRBV6-5 . CASSSWTARNYGYTF TGTGCCAGCAGTTCCTGGACAGCCAGGAACTATGGCTACACCTTC
once TRBJ2-1 TRBV27 TRBD1 CASSFKGASYNEQFF TGTGCCAGCAGTTTTAAGGGGGCGTCCTACAATGAGCAGTTCTTC